The clone carrying this T cell receptor beta chain was found a few times. TCRdb ran MiXCR on the RT-PCR reads and lists one entry per CDR3 protein. The sample holds about 570,000 distinct CDR3 sequences, roughly 12% seen once. This specimen comes from a study of response to subunit inactivated influenza vaccine. The same data also contributed to another study, on T cells expressing NK-cell markers. That work adds: TCR beta libraries carry UMIs added by 5'RACE template switching. It was from sorted CD3+CD56+NKG2C+, CD3+CD56+NKG2C- and CD3+CD56-NKG2C+ T cells that TCR beta repertoires came. The dominant NKG2C+ clonotypes represented about 1.0-7.5% of CD8+ T cells in five to seven donors. Whether expanded NKG2C+ T cell clones recognized HCMV stayed uncertain.

This TCR came from a man in his forties or fifties who received an inactivated influenza vaccine. The sequenced sample was PBMCs from blood, obtained on the day of vaccination.

CDR3 residues: CASTTGTGGYTF. The CDR3 bases are TGTGCCAGCACTACAGGGACGGGGGGCTACACCTTC. The genes are TRBV12-3 or TRBV12-4 and TRBJ1-2; D is perhaps TRBD1 (6 bases). V was cut by 7 bases and J by 8 bases, with 14 bases left in between. The CDR3 spans 12 residues.